This passage covers 24 T cell receptor beta chains from one sample sequenced in a study of T-cell reconstitution after alpha-beta-depleted transplantation in children. A TCRbeta library incorporating unique molecular identifiers was prepared. MiXCR, applied by TCRdb to the PCR reads, yields one record per CDR3 protein. The data contain just over 350,000 distinct CDR3 sequences, about an eighth of them singletons. The sample consisted of PBMCs, taken from the stem cell graft. These receptor sequences come from a human donor who donated a stem cell graft to a child with Fanconi anemia.

The V call is TRBV18, the J call TRBJ2-5; D is ambiguous. The CDR3 is made up of 15 amino acids. Trimming removed 0 bases at V and 5 bases at J, with 13 bases between. CDR1 and CDR2 (germline): KGHSH, LQKENI. CDR3 amino acids: CASSPPGQVEETQYF. Written as DNA, the CDR3 is TGTGCCAGCTCACCACCTGGGCAGGTTGAGGAGACCCAGTACTTC.

This clonotype showed up many times. The rearrangement uses TRBV7-2 and TRBJ1-6, with D possibly matching TRBD1 (5 bases). With 5 bases removed from V and 14 bases from J, the gap between germline ends came to 22 bases. The CDR3 sequence is 15 residues long. The germline gives CDR1 SGHTA, CDR2 FQGNSA. The CDR3 nucleotides are TGTGCCAGCAGCCCCCTCTGGGGGGTCCGGAGTACCCTCCACTTT. Translation: CASSPLWGVRSTLHF.

This clonotype was seen many times. The chain couples TRBV6-4 to TRBJ2-1; D call uncertain. V dropped 3 bases and J dropped 8 bases, with 11 bases sitting between them. CDR1 is MRHNA and CDR2 is SNTAGT in the germline V gene. The CDR3 spans 13 residues. The CDR3 DNA follows: TGTGCCAGCAGTGAAGGAGTAGCCTATGAGCAGTTCTTC. This gives the protein CASSEGVAYEQFF.

The rearrangement links TRBV2 to TRBJ2-5; the match to TRBD2 covers 11 bases. The CDR3 length is 15 residues. CDR1 and CDR2 (germline): SNHLY, FYNNEI. The V gene end was trimmed by 3 bases and the J gene end by 3 bases; junction bases not matched to a gene: 3. CDR3 DNA sequence: TGTGCCAGCAGTGAGGAGACTAGCGGGGAAGAGACCCAGTACTTC. Translation: CASSEETSGEETQYF.

J is TRBJ1-2 and V is TRBV13; D unresolved. This CDR3 region has 14 residues. Trimming stripped 1 base from V and 6 bases from J, with 12 bases between. Germline V gene data show CDR1 as PRHDT and CDR2 as FYEKMQ (reference sequence). The CDR3 spells CASSLVREWHGYTF. Written as DNA, the CDR3 is TGTGCCAGCAGCTTAGTACGGGAGTGGCATGGCTACACCTTC. The entire variable domain, with the rest obtained from reference TRBV13 and TRBJ1-2, is as follows: AAGVIQSPRHLIKEKRETATLKCYPIPRHDTVYWYQQGPGQDPQFLISFYEKMQSDKGSIPDRFSAQQFSDYHSELNMSSLELGDSALYFCASSLVREWHGYTFGSGTRLTVV.

In this sample, this clonotype turned up a few times. The rearrangement uses TRBV3-1 and TRBJ1-4; tentatively, D is TRBD1 (5 bases). Looked up from germline, CDR1 is LGHDT and CDR2 is YNNKEL (reference sequence). V shed 3 bases and J shed 7 bases, with 9 bases lying between them. The CDR3 runs 13 residues. CDR3 nucleotides: TGTGCCAGCAGCCAGCAGGGAGGTGAAAAACTGTTTTTT. Protein product: CASSQQGGEKLFF.

This clonotype was observed a few times. This chain uses TRBV20-1 with TRBJ2-3; 8 positions agree with TRBD2. With V trimmed by 3 bases and J by 5 bases, 10 bases remained unmatched. This CDR3 is 15 amino acids long. Germline CDR1 reads DFQATT; CDR2 reads SNEGSKA (reference sequence). The CDR3 sequence is CSARAGTSGLDTQYF. The DNA for the CDR3 is TGCAGTGCTAGGGCTGGGACTAGTGGATTAGATACGCAGTATTTT.

In its sample, this clonotype was seen a few times. The chain couples TRBV7-2 to TRBJ2-1, with TRBD1 as a possible D gene (6 bases). Trimming pared 5 bases from V and 7 bases from J, leaving 12 bases between. The germline V gene encodes CDR1 SGHTA and CDR2 FQGNSA. This CDR3 contains 13 residues. The CDR3 bases are TGTGCCAGCAGCCACAACAGGGTGAATGAGCAGTTCTTC. This codes for CASSHNRVNEQFF.

With respect to this clonotype: Just one base apart from a much larger clone, this may be a read error. V and J are TRBV5-4 and TRBJ2-7; D could derive from TRBD1 or TRBD2 (7 bases each). Germline lookup yields CDR1 SGHNT and CDR2 YYREEE (reference sequence). V lost 4 bases, J lost 2 bases, and 19 bases lay in between. This CDR3 comprises 16 residues. In DNA, the CDR3 is TGTGCCAGCAGCACGGCCGCAGGGGGGGGAGCCTACGAGCAGTACGTC. It specifies CASSTAAGGGAYEQYV.

A few counts support this clonotype. The chain carries TRBV5-1 and TRBJ2-5, with TRBD2 matching over 9 bases. Germline V lookup: CDR1 SGHRS, CDR2 YFSETQ. This CDR3 has 17 residues. The V and J ends lost 0 bases and 2 bases, in that order; junction bases with no gene match: 8. As DNA, the CDR3 is TGCGCCAGCAGCTTGGCTAGAGCGGGGGGTCGACAAGAGACCCAGTACTTC. Translation gives CASSLARAGGRQETQYF.

The J gene is TRBJ1-1, the V gene TRBV18; 8 bases map to TRBD1. The CDR3 is 13 amino acids. Germline loops: CDR1 KGHSH, CDR2 LQKENI. V shed 8 bases and J 2 bases; nucleotides not matched to a gene: 4. The CDR3 spells CASGGQANTEAFF. CDR3 DNA sequence: TGTGCCAGCGGGGGACAGGCCAACACTGAAGCTTTCTTT.

The table lists this clonotype with many counts. This chain joins TRBV5-1 and TRBJ1-1; D is unclear. In germline, CDR1 is SGHRS, CDR2 YFSETQ. The CDR3 totals 14 residues. The ends were cut back, 0 bases at V and 3 bases at J, with 9 bases in the middle. CDR3 bases: TGCGCCAGCAGCTTGGGGGGAGTTGACACTGAAGCTTTCTTT. Protein: CASSLGGVDTEAFF.

The chain uses TRBV12-3 or TRBV12-4 and TRBJ2-5; weak D call: TRBD2 (6 bases). V was pared by 8 bases and J by 2 bases, with 9 bases between. This CDR3 comprises 12 residues. CDR3 in DNA: TGTGCCAGCGGGGGGTTACAAGAGACCCAGTACTTC. Translating it yields CASGGLQETQYF.

Only a few counts were recorded for this clonotype. The CDR3 DNA sequence: TGCGCCAGCAGCCAATTACCGGGACAGGGACTTTATGAGCAGTTCTTC. Translating gives CASSQLPGQGLYEQFF. The chain has TRBV4-3 and TRBJ2-1, with 9 bases that match TRBD1. This CDR3 has 16 residues. Trimming removed 2 bases from V and 8 bases from J; junction bases left unmatched: 10. Germline V gives CDR1 LGHNA, CDR2 YSLEER.

The chain recombines TRBV2 with TRBJ2-3; 7 bases align to TRBD1. The germline CDR1 and CDR2 sequences are SNHLY and FYNNEI. The CDR3 totals 14 residues. J lost 1 base, V lost 8 bases, and 6 bases had no gene match. The CDR3 region is CASRQGGRTDTQYF. CDR3 nucleotide sequence: TGTGCCAGCCGCCAAGGGGGCCGCACAGATACGCAGTATTTT.

This clonotype has only a few counts. J is TRBJ2-3 and V is TRBV2; D gene uncertain. The germline V and J ends were trimmed by 7 bases and 4 bases, with 18 bases remaining between them. Germline-derived CDR1 and CDR2 are SNHLY and FYNNEI. This CDR3 has 15 residues. The CDR3 DNA is TGTGCCAGCACGGTCTGGGTATCTTGGGCAGATACGCAGTATTTT. It codes for CASTVWVSWADTQYF.

This clonotype was recorded at least ten times. The CDR3 spells CASSFLAPSGGQLTDTQYF. CDR3 DNA sequence: TGTGCCAGCAGTTTCCTCGCCCCCAGCGGGGGGCAACTCACAGATACGCAGTATTTT. V and J are TRBV6-5 and TRBJ2-3; 9 positions match TRBD2. CDR1 is MNHEY and CDR2 is SVGAGI in the germline V gene. After removal of 4 bases from V and 2 bases from J, the junction contained 16 bases not matched to a gene. The CDR3 sequence is 19 residues long.

This clonotype was detected many times. The chain combines TRBV5-5 with TRBJ1-6; TRBD1 agrees at 7 bases. Germline CDR1 is SGHKS and CDR2 is YYEKEE (reference sequence). The ends lost 7 bases at V and 7 bases at J; junction bases unmatched: 8. The CDR3 totals 14 residues. The CDR3 bases are TGTGCCAGCGGTCTGACAGGGCGGAATTCACCCCTCCACTTT. Its protein product is CASGLTGRNSPLHF.

This clonotype was seen repeatedly, ten times or more. The chain uses TRBV6-2 or TRBV6-3 and TRBJ1-5; D is undetermined. Germline V lookup: CDR1 MNHEY, CDR2 SVGEGT. Deletions cut 0 bases from V and 7 bases from J, with 16 bases between. The CDR3 has 16 amino acids. The CDR3 spells CASSYSASLEPQPQHF. The CDR3 region has the DNA TGTGCCAGCAGTTACTCGGCAAGTCTCGAGCCCCAGCCCCAGCATTTT.

This sequence joins TRBV5-1 and TRBJ2-6; D gene unclear. This CDR3 comprises 17 residues. Germline V gene data show CDR1 as SGHRS and CDR2 as YFSETQ. The V end was cut by 2 bases, the J end by 0 bases, with 12 bases between. CDR3: CASSFTFPGSGANVLTF. CDR3 bases: TGCGCCAGCAGCTTTACTTTTCCAGGCTCTGGGGCCAACGTCCTGACTTTC.

This clonotype was picked up one time. CDR3 residues: CASSESGSPNYGYTF. CDR3 DNA: TGTGCCAGCAGTGAATCTGGCAGTCCTAACTATGGCTACACCTTC. The V and J genes are TRBV25-1 and TRBJ1-2, with D unresolved. V lost 1 base, J lost 0 bases, and 9 bases lay in between. Germline CDR1 reads MGHDK; CDR2 reads SYGVNS. CDR3 size: 15 residues.

This clonotype was recorded a few times. This chain links TRBV7-8 with TRBJ1-6, with D perhaps matching TRBD1 (5 bases). With 3 bases removed from V and 13 bases from J, the gap between germline ends came to 16 bases. Per germline, CDR1 SGHVS and CDR2 FQNEAQ. The CDR3 length is 14 residues. CDR3 sequence (DNA): TGTGCCAGCAGCTTGGGGACCCTAGTTTCCCCCCTCCACTTT. Amino acids: CASSLGTLVSPLHF. The full variable domain, its missing parts supplied by reference TRBV7-8 and TRBJ1-6, is GAGVSQSPRYKVAKRGQDVALRCDPISGHVSLFWYQQALGQGPEFLTYFQNEAQLDKSGLPSDRFFAERPEGSVSTLKIQRTQQEDSAVYLCASSLGTLVSPLHFGNGTRLTVT.

A few counts support this clonotype. The chain recombines TRBV25-1 with TRBJ2-3, with 8 positions matching TRBD2. The V gene end was trimmed by 3 bases and the J gene end by 4 bases; junction bases not matched to a gene: 6. Germline assignment: CDR1 MGHDK and CDR2 SYGVNS. The CDR3 runs to 15 residues. The CDR3 loop is CASSDLTSVADTQYF. The DNA for the CDR3 is TGTGCCAGCAGTGACTTGACTAGCGTCGCAGATACGCAGTATTTT.

This clonotype was detected only a few times. The CDR3 coding sequence is TGTGCCAGCAGCCAAGATTTGGGCAGTAGGGGCTACACCTTC. Its translation: CASSQDLGSRGYTF. The rearrangement uses TRBV4-2 and TRBJ1-2, with no clear D. Deletions cut 0 bases from V and 8 bases from J, with 13 bases between. Looked up from germline, CDR1 is LGHNA and CDR2 is YNFKEQ. This CDR3 is 14 amino acids long.